The next 20 T cell receptor beta chains were all read from a single sample in a study of beta chain features in type 1 diabetes. Expressed TCRB transcripts got sequenced, as all isolated RNA was reverse transcribed. Repertoires were generated with immunoSEQ multiplex PCR, while TCRdb's copy carries only in-frame clones and drops some. The top ten hold 1.1% to 1.5% of the sample, which has fewer than 150,000 clones, 6.9% seen once. Sequencing was done on a sample of central memory CD4+ T cells from blood. The receptors shown here come from a woman in her twenties or thirties in good health.

This clone has ten or more counts. This chain joins TRBV5-1 and TRBJ2-5; D gene uncertain. V was clipped by 0 bases and J by 3 bases, with 6 bases between them. The CDR3 runs 13 residues. CDR1 SGHRS and CDR2 YFSETQ come from the germline V gene. The CDR3 region is CASSLAPEETQYF. In DNA, the CDR3 is TGCGCCAGCAGCTTGGCTCCAGAAGAGACCCAGTACTTC.

This clone was seen a few times. The rearrangement joins TRBV28 to TRBJ2-5; tentative D call: TRBD2 (6 bases). V was trimmed by 8 bases and J by 3 bases, leaving 13 bases between them. The CDR3 has 13 residues. Germline values: CDR1 MDHEN, CDR2 SYDVKM. Here the CDR3 reads CASAAGGEETQYF. CDR3 nucleotide sequence: TGTGCCAGCGCCGCGGGCGGGGAAGAGACCCAGTACTTC.

The chain links TRBV7-2 to TRBJ2-7, with unresolved D. The CDR3 totals 13 residues. Trimming left V 0 bases short and J 0 bases short, with 3 bases between. Germline V gives CDR1 SGHTA, CDR2 FQGNSA. The CDR3 nucleotides are TGTGCCAGCAGCTTAGCTAACTCCTACGAGCAGTACTTC. This encodes CASSLANSYEQYF.

The chain uses TRBV6-6 and TRBJ2-1; 10 bases are a match to TRBD2. The CDR3 has 15 residues. Germline V gene data show CDR1 as MNHNY and CDR2 as SVGAGI (reference sequence). The V gene end was trimmed by 6 bases and the J gene end by 4 bases; junction bases not matched to a gene: 6. This CDR3 reads CASRSGTSEYNEQFF. CDR3 DNA sequence: TGTGCCAGCAGGTCCGGGACTAGCGAATACAATGAGCAGTTCTTC.

This clone was observed at least ten times. This sequence joins TRBV7-9 and TRBJ2-5; no reliable D call. The CDR3 is made up of 15 amino acids. Germline V gene data show CDR1 as SEHNR and CDR2 as FQNEAQ (reference sequence). V was clipped by 1 base and J by 5 bases, with 14 bases between them. CDR3 in amino acids: CASSLGGTRGETQYF. CDR3 in DNA: TGTGCCAGCAGCTTAGGAGGAACCCGTGGGGAGACCCAGTACTTC.

This clone was seen more than once but under ten times. The V call is TRBV5-4, the J call TRBJ2-3, with 7 bases fitting TRBD2. The CDR3 is made up of 17 amino acids. J gave up 1 base and V 1 base, and 9 bases lay outside the gene matches. Germline CDR1 SGHNT, CDR2 YYREEE (reference sequence). The CDR3 DNA is TGTGCCAGCAGCTTGTTGAGGCGGGAGCTAGGCACAGATACGCAGTATTTT. It translates to CASSLLRRELGTDTQYF.

This chain joins TRBV7-3 and TRBJ1-1; D gene unclear. Between the trimmed V and J ends, which lost 1 base and 1 base, there was a span of 10 bases. The CDR3 length is 15 residues. In germline, CDR1 is SGHTA, CDR2 FQGTGA. Here the CDR3 reads CASSLMAGQNTEAFF. Here the CDR3 DNA reads TGTGCCAGCAGCTTAATGGCGGGCCAGAACACTGAAGCTTTCTTT.

The chain employs TRBV10-3 and TRBJ2-2; D is unresolved. Trimming cost V 4 bases and J 2 bases, with 8 bases left between them. The CDR3 is 14 residues long. The germline CDR1 and CDR2 sequences are ENHRY and SYGVKD. The CDR3 here is CAISGQTNTGELFF. The CDR3 DNA reads TGTGCCATCAGTGGCCAGACTAACACCGGGGAGCTGTTTTTT.

The rearrangement joins TRBV7-3 to TRBJ1-2; 7 bases are shared with TRBD1. The V gene's germline CDR1 is SGHTA and CDR2 FQGTGA. The CDR3 contains 13 residues. The J segment lost 7 bases and the V segment lost 4 bases, leaving 6 bases of the junction unmatched. The CDR3 reads CASSSGQKGGYTF. The CDR3 DNA sequence: TGTGCCAGCAGCTCGGGACAGAAAGGTGGCTACACCTTC.

J is TRBJ1-4 and V is TRBV5-1; 7 nucleotides align to TRBD1. Germline CDR1 reads SGHRS; CDR2 reads YFSETQ. V dropped 4 bases and J dropped 4; count of bases not matched to a gene: 4. This CDR3 has 14 residues. The CDR3 is CASSPGQLNEKLFF. CDR3 in DNA: TGCGCCAGCAGCCCGGGACAGCTTAATGAAAAACTGTTTTTT.

By share, this clone counts as medium-sized (0.01 to 0.1%). This chain uses TRBV4-3 with TRBJ2-1; D call uncertain. V was trimmed by 0 bases and J by 1 base, leaving 13 bases between them. Germline V CDR1 and CDR2: LGHNA, YSLEER. CDR3 length equals 17 residues. CDR3 sequence: CASSQDLIQRSYNEQFF. CDR3 nucleotide sequence: TGCGCCAGCAGCCAAGATCTAATCCAGCGATCCTACAATGAGCAGTTCTTC.

This clone appeared a few times. For the CDR3, the DNA is TGTGCCAGCAGCCGGAGGGGAGCGCAGGACTACAATGAGCAGTTCTTC. This gives the protein CASSRRGAQDYNEQFF. The chain uses TRBV4-2 and TRBJ2-1; D might be TRBD2 (6 bases). V lost 4 bases and J lost 3, with 16 bases in between. CDR1 and CDR2 (germline): LGHNA, YNFKEQ. The CDR3 has 16 residues.

This clone was detected many times. V usage is TRBV7-3 and J usage is TRBJ2-1; D is perhaps TRBD2 (6 bases). CDR1 SGHTA and CDR2 FQGTGA come from the germline V gene. Trimming removed 2 bases at V and 6 bases at J, with 14 bases between. The CDR3 sequence is 15 residues long. The DNA of the CDR3 is TGTGCCAGCAGCTTAGGGGCTAGCGAGCTCAATGAGCAGTTCTTC. This sequence encodes CASSLGASELNEQFF.

This clone has a count of ten or more. This rearrangement joins TRBV6-6 to TRBJ2-5; 7 positions agree with TRBD2. V trimming: 1 base; J trimming: 3 bases; junction bases outside the gene matches: 2. The CDR3 is made up of 14 amino acids. CDR1 and CDR2 (germline): MNHNY, SVGAGI (reference sequence). The CDR3 sequence is CASSYWGGKETQYF. CDR3 nucleotide sequence: TGTGCCAGCAGTTACTGGGGGGGGAAAGAGACCCAGTACTTC.

The rearrangement uses TRBV5-1 and TRBJ2-3; no clear D gene. This CDR3 has 14 amino acids. CDR1 and CDR2 from the germline V gene are SGHRS and YFSETQ. Trimming stripped 0 bases from V and 6 bases from J, with 11 bases between. The chain's CDR3 is CASSLGGPSDTQYF. In nucleotides, the CDR3 is TGCGCCAGCAGCTTGGGTGGGCCATCGGATACGCAGTATTTT.

This clone was observed a handful of times. This rearrangement joins TRBV9 to TRBJ2-1; 14 nucleotides align to TRBD2. The CDR3 is made up of 16 amino acids. Germline V gives CDR1 SGDLS, CDR2 YYNGEE. After removal of 4 bases from V and 9 bases from J, the junction contained 9 bases not matched to a gene. The CDR3 region has the DNA TGTGCCAGCAGCCCGACGACTAGCGGGAGGGCCGGTGAGCAGTTCTTC. Translated, it gives CASSPTTSGRAGEQFF.

The chain carries TRBV5-4 and TRBJ2-4; the D gene is possibly TRBD1 (5 bases). Trimming removed 4 bases from V and 9 bases from J, with 17 bases in between. The germline V gene encodes CDR1 SGHNT and CDR2 YYREEE (reference sequence). This CDR3 spans 14 amino acids. CDR3 region: CASSQDFQGGIQYF. The CDR3 nucleotides read TGTGCCAGCAGCCAAGATTTCCAGGGCGGCATTCAGTACTTC.

This chain uses TRBV29-1 with TRBJ1-1; tentatively, D is TRBD1 (6 bases). The V and J ends lost 7 bases and 1 base respectively, with 10 bases between them. There are 12 residues in the CDR3. Germline assignment: CDR1 SQVTM and CDR2 ANQGSEA. In DNA form, the CDR3 reads TGCAGCGCCCAGGGGTGGAACACTGAAGCTTTCTTT. Translated: CSAQGWNTEAFF.

In its sample, this clone was seen a few times. The gene calls are TRBV5-1 and TRBJ2-3; 10 bases map to TRBD2. Germline CDR1 and CDR2: SGHRS and YFSETQ. The V gene end was trimmed by 1 base and the J gene end by 3 bases; junction bases not matched to a gene: 8. CDR3 size: 17 residues. The CDR3 spells CASSLSTAGGPTDTQYF. The DNA of the CDR3 is TGCGCCAGCAGCTTGAGTACAGCGGGAGGGCCAACAGATACGCAGTATTTT.

This chain uses TRBV2 with TRBJ2-1; D is perhaps TRBD2 (6 bases). The ends were cut back, 6 bases at V and 11 bases at J, with 17 bases in the middle. The CDR3 length is 13 residues. The germline V gene has CDR1 SNHLY and CDR2 FYNNEI. This chain's CDR3 is CASRYPPGLKQFF. Here the CDR3 DNA reads TGTGCCAGCAGATACCCTCCGGGACTCAAGCAGTTCTTC.